This passage covers 7 T cell receptor beta chains from one sample sequenced in a study of shared clonotypes between healthy human individuals. Naive-designated CD8 cells lacked CD45RO, were positively enriched for CCR7, and omitted terminally differentiated effector memory CD45RA+ cells. Clones were sequenced by immunoSEQ multiplex PCR, and TCRdb holds only the in-frame ones, with some missing. The profile shows 1.5 million to 2.5 million clones, about 95% of them singletons. Material: naive CD8+ T cells sorted from blood. The receptors stem from a young man in good health.

This clone has a single count. The chain links TRBV5-6 to TRBJ2-3; 9 nucleotides line up with TRBD2. With V trimmed by 2 bases and J by 3 bases, 7 bases remained unmatched. Per the germline V gene, CDR1 is SGHDT and CDR2 is YYEEEE. This CDR3 spans 16 amino acids. The CDR3 sequence is CASSFLGLAETDTQYF. CDR3 nucleotides: TGTGCCAGCAGCTTTTTGGGACTAGCAGAAACAGATACGCAGTATTTT.

The chain has TRBV9 and TRBJ2-3; 11 bases are a match to TRBD2. This CDR3 is 16 amino acids long. In germline, CDR1 is SGDLS, CDR2 YYNGEE. V lost 3 bases, J lost 2 bases, and 5 bases stayed unmatched. CDR3 protein: CASSAGTSGFTDTQYF. The CDR3 DNA follows: TGTGCCAGCAGCGCCGGGACTAGCGGATTCACAGATACGCAGTATTTT.

A note on this clone: The same CDR3 arises from other DNA sequences in this sample as well. The chain links TRBV11-2 to TRBJ2-7, with D tentatively TRBD1 (6 bases). The CDR3 runs 13 residues. V was cut by 3 bases and J by 3 bases, with 9 bases left in between. Germline-derived CDR1 and CDR2 are SGHAT and FQNNGV. DNA for the CDR3: TGTGCCAGCAGCTTCTCGACAGGCTACGAGCAGTACTTC. It yields the protein CASSFSTGYEQYF.

V and J are TRBV29-1 and TRBJ2-1; 7 positions match TRBD2. Germline lookup yields CDR1 SQVTM and CDR2 ANQGSEA. This CDR3 has 16 residues. V was pared by 1 base and J by 8 bases, with 14 bases of the junction left unmatched. The CDR3 DNA follows: TGCAGCGTTGAAGGTGGTAGGGCGGGAGCAGTCGATGAGCAGTTCTTC. This gives the protein CSVEGGRAGAVDEQFF.

The rearrangement links TRBV2 to TRBJ2-7; 11 positions match TRBD2. Losses at the gene ends were 7 bases for V and 3 bases for J; bases not matched to a gene: 11. Germline CDR1 and CDR2: SNHLY and FYNNEI. This CDR3 contains 16 residues. The CDR3 nucleotides read TGTGCCAGCAACCCAGCAAGGCTAGCGGGGGGCTACGAGCAGTACTTC. Encoded protein: CASNPARLAGGYEQYF. The whole variable domain, remainder taken from reference TRBV2 and TRBJ2-7, is EPEVTQTPSHQVTQMGQEVILRCVPISNHLYFYWYRQILGQKVEFLVSFYNNEISEKSEIFDDQFSVERPDGSNFTLKIRSTKLEDSAMYFCASNPARLAGGYEQYFGPGTRLTVT.

This rearrangement joins TRBV2 to TRBJ2-5; 12 bases match TRBD2. Germline V lookup: CDR1 SNHLY, CDR2 FYNNEI. The CDR3 is 17 amino acids. V shed 6 bases, J shed 5 bases, and the junction held 13 bases outside the gene matches. CDR3 region: CASRKLAGGGLRETQYF. As DNA, the CDR3 is TGTGCCAGCAGGAAACTAGCGGGAGGAGGGTTGAGGGAGACCCAGTACTTC. The full variable domain, its missing parts supplied by reference TRBV2 and TRBJ2-5, is EPEVTQTPSHQVTQMGQEVILRCVPISNHLYFYWYRQILGQKVEFLVSFYNNEISEKSEIFDDQFSVERPDGSNFTLKIRSTKLEDSAMYFCASRKLAGGGLRETQYFGPGTRLLVL.

V gene TRBV29-1 combines with J gene TRBJ2-7, with 8 bases aligning to TRBD1. This CDR3 is built from 11 residues. Germline-derived CDR1 and CDR2 are SQVTM and ANQGSEA. J was trimmed by 5 bases and V by 7 bases; bases with no gene match: 4. As DNA, the CDR3 is TGCAGCGCTGGACAGGGAGACGAGCAGTACTTC. It specifies CSAGQGDEQYF.